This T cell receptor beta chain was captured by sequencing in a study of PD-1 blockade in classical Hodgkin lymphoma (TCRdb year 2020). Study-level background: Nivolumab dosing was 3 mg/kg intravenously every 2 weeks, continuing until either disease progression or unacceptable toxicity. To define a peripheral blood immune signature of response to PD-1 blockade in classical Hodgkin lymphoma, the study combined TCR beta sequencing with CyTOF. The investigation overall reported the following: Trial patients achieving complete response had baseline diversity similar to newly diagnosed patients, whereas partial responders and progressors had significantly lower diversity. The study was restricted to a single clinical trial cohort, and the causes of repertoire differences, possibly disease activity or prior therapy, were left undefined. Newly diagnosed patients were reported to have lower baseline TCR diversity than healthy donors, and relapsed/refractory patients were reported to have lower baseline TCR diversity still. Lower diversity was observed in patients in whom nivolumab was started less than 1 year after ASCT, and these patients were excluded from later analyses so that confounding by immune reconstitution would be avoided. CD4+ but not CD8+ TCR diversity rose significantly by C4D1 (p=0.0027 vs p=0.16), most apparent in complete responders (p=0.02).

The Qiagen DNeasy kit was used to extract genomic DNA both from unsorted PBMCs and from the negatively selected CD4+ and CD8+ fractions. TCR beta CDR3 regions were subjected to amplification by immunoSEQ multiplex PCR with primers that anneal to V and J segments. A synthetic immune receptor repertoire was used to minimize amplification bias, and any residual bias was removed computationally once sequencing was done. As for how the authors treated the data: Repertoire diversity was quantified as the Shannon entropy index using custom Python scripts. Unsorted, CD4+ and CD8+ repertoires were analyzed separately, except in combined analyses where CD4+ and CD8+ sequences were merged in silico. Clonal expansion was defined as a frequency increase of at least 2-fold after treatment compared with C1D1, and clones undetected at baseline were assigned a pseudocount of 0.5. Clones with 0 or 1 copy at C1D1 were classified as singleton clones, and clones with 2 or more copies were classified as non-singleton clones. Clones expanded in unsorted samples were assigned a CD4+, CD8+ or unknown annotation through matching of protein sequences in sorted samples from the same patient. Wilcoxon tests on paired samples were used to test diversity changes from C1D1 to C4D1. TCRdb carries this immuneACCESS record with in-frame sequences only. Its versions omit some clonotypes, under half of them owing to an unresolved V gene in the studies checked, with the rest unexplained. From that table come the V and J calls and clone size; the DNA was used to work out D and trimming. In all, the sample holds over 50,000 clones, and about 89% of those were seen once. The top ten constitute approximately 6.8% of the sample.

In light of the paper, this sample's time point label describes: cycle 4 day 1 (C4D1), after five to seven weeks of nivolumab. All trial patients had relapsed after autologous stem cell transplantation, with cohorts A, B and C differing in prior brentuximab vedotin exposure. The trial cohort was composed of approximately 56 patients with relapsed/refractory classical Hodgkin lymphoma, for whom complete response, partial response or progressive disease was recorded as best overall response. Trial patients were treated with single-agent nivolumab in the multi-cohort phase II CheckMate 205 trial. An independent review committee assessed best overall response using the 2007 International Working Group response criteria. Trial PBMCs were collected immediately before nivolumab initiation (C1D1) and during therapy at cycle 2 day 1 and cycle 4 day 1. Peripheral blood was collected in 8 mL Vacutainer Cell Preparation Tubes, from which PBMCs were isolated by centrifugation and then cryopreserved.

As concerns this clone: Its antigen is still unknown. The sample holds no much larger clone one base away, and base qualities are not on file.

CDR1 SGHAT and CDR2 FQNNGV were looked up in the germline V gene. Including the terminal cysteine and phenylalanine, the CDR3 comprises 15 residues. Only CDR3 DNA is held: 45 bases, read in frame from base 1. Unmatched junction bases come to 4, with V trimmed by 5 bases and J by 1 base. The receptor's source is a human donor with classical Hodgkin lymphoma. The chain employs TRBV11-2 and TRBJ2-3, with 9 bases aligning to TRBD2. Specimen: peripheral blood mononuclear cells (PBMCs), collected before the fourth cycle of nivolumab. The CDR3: CASSQRTSGTDTQYF. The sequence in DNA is TGTGCCAGCAGCCAACGGACTAGCGGCACAGATACGCAGTATTTT.